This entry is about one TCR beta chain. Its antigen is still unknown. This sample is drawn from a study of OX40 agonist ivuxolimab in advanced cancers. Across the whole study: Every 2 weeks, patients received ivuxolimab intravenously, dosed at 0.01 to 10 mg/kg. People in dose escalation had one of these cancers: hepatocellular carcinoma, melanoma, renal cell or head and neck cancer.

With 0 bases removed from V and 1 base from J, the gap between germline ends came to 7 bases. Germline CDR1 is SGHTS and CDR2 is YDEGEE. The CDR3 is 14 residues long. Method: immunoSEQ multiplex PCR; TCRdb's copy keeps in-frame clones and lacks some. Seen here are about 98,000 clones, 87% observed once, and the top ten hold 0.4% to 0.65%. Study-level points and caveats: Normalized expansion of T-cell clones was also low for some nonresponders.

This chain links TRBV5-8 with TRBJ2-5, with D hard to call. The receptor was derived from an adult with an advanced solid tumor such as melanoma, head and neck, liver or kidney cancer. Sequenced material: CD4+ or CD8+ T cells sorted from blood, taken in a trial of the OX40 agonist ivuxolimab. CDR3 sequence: CASSLGRSQETQYF. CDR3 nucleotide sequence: TGTGCCAGCAGCTTGGGACGTAGCCAAGAGACCCAGTACTTC.